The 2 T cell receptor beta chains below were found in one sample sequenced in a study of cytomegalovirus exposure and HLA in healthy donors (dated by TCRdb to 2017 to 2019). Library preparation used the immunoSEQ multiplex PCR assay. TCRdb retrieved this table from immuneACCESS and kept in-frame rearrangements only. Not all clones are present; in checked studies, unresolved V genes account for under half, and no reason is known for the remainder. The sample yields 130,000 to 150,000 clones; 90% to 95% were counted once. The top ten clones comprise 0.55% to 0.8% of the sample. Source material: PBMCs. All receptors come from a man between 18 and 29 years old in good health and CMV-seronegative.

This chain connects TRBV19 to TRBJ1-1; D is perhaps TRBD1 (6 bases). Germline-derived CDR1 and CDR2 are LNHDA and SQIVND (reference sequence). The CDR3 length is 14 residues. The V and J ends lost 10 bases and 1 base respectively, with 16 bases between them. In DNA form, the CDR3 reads TGTGCCACCAGACTTAACAGGGCGAACACTGAAGCTTTCTTT. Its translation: CATRLNRANTEAFF.

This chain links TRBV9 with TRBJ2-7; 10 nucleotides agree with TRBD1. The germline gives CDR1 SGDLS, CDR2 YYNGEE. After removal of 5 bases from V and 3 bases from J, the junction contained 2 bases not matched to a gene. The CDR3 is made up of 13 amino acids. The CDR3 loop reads CASSRDRGYEQYF. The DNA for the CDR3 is TGTGCCAGCAGTCGGGACAGGGGCTACGAGCAGTACTTC.